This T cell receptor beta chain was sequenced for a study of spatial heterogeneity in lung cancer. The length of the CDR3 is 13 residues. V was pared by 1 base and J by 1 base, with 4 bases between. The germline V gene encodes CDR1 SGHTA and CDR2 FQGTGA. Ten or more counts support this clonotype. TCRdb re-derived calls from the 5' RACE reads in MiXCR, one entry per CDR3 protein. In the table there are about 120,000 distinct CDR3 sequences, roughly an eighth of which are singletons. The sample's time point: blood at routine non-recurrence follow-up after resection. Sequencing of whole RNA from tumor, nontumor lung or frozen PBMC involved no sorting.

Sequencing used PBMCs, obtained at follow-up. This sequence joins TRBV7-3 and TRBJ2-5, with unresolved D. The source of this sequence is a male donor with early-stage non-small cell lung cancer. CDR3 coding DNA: TGTGCCAGCAGCTTAAGTCGCCAAGAGACCCAGTACTTC. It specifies CASSLSRQETQYF.